Listed below are T cell receptor beta chains from one sample, sequenced in a study of cytomegalovirus exposure and HLA in healthy donors. Some clones are missing from TCRdb's copy, which holds only in-frame ones; the method was immunoSEQ multiplex PCR. In the table there are about 65,000 clones, more than 75% of which are singletons. The sequenced material came from PBMCs. The receptor source for this set is a girl aged 10 to 17 in good health and CMV-seropositive. The CDR3 runs from the conserved cysteine through the conserved F or W. D genes are given only for firm matches. The size entry is marked missing in some rows and otherwise reads once, few, many or a size class.

>-|-|TRBJ2-3|TRBV30
TGTGCCTGGAGACCGGGGGTAGCCGCAGATACGCAGTATTTT
CAWRPGVAADTQYF
>-|-|TRBJ2-2|TRBV4-1
TGCGCCAGCAAGCGGGCCGGGGAGCTGTTTTTT
CASKRAGELFF
>-|-|TRBJ1-4|TRBV14
TGTGCCAGCAGCCTACAGGGAGAAAAACTGTTTTTT
CASSLQGEKLFF
>-|-|TRBJ1-1|TRBV7-2
TGTGCCAGCAGCAATCTTCTAGCCCCGGGAGCTTTCTTT
CASSNLLAPGAFF
>TRBD2|-|TRBJ2-7|TRBV4-3
TGCGCCAGCAGCCAAGATCGGCTAGCGGGAGTTGGGGGCTACGAGCAGTACTTC
CASSQDRLAGVGGYEQYF
>TRBD2|-|TRBJ2-3|TRBV19
TGTGCCAGTAGTACTAGCGGGGTCACAGATACGCAGTATTTT
CASSTSGVTDTQYF
>-|-|TRBJ1-3|TRBV9
TGTGCCAGCAGCGACCGACAAGGAAACACCATATATTTT
CASSDRQGNTIYF
>-|-|TRBJ2-7|TRBV28
TGTGCCACCATTTCACTGGGGCAGGGCTCGCGGGAGCAGTACTTC
CATISLGQGSREQYF
>-|-|TRBJ2-7|TRBV14
TGTGCCAGCAGCCAAGATGCCGTCGGGAGCTCCTACGAGCAGTACTTC
CASSQDAVGSSYEQYF
>-|few|TRBJ1-6|TRBV28
TGTGCCAGCACCGACAGGCCCTATGCACCCCTCCACTTT
CASTDRPYAPLHF
>-|-|TRBJ1-2|TRBV5-1
TGCGCCAGCAGCTTGGTTCAGGGCTATGGCTACACCTTC
CASSLVQGYGYTF
>-|once|TRBJ1-5|TRBV6-1
TGTGCCAGCAGTGAAATCGGGGGGGCAGCGCCCCAGCATTTT
CASSEIGGAAPQHF
>-|few|TRBJ2-7|TRBV9
TGTGCCAGCAGCGTAGGGGGCAGCTCCTACGAGCAGTACTTC
CASSVGGSSYEQYF
>TRBD2|-|TRBJ2-1|TRBV6-5
TGTGCCAGCAGTCTTACTAGCGGGGGGGCAGGTGAGCAGTTCTTC
CASSLTSGGAGEQFF
>TRBD1|-|TRBJ2-3|TRBV29-1
TGCAGCCAGGGGGATACAGATACGCAGTATTTT
CSQGDTDTQYF
>-|few|TRBJ1-1|TRBV6-1
TGTGCCAGCAGTGATTTCTGGCGGGTTGGGAACACTGAAGCTTTCTTT
CASSDFWRVGNTEAFF
>-|-|TRBJ1-1|TRBV5-1
TGCGCCAGCAGCCCCCGGGACACCACTGAAGCTTTCTTT
CASSPRDTTEAFF
>-|-|TRBJ1-5|TRBV19
TGTGCCAGTAGTAAGGGCACGAGGAGCGGTCAGCCCCAGCATTTT
CASSKGTRSGQPQHF
>TRBD1|-|TRBJ2-1|TRBV2
TGTGCCAGCGAGATTTGGCGGACAGGGGCCCCCAATGAGCAGTTCTTC
CASEIWRTGAPNEQFF
>-|-|TRBJ2-7|TRBV5-1
TGCGCCAGCAGCCCGGAAGGTTCAGGCCGAGAGCAGTACTTC
CASSPEGSGREQYF
>-|-|TRBJ1-4|TRBV4-1
TGCGCCAGCAGCCGGGAACAGGGTGCAACTAATGAAAAACTGTTTTTT
CASSREQGATNEKLFF
>-|few|TRBJ1-2|TRBV6-1
TGTGCCAGCAGTGAGGTCCGGGGAGGTTGGTATGGCTACACCTTC
CASSEVRGGWYGYTF
>TRBD1|-|TRBJ2-7|TRBV5-4
TGTGCCAGCAGCCCGGACAGGGCCAACGAGCAGTACTTC
CASSPDRANEQYF
>TRBD1|-|TRBJ1-4|TRBV30
TGTGCCTGGAACCTCGGGACAGGGGAAAGAAAACTGTTTTTT
CAWNLGTGERKLFF
>-|few|TRBJ1-1|TRBV6-5
TGTGCCAGCAGTTCACAGGGAACGAACACTGAAGCTTTCTTT
CASSSQGTNTEAFF
>TRBD1|-|TRBJ2-1|TRBV7-2
TGTGCCAGCAGCTGGGCAGGGGGCAGGGATGAGCAGTTCTTC
CASSWAGGRDEQFF
>-|-|TRBJ2-1|TRBV7-2
TGTGCCAGCAGCTGGTCTAGAGACAATGAGCAGTTCTTC
CASSWSRDNEQFF
>-|-|TRBJ1-2|TRBV29-1
TGCAGCGTTGGGAGAGAACATGGCTACACCTTC
CSVGREHGYTF
>TRBD1|-|TRBJ1-2|TRBV6-4
TGTGCCAAAGACAGGGAAACCGACTATGGCTACACCTTC
CAKDRETDYGYTF
>-|few|TRBJ1-5|TRBV5-1
TGCGCCAGCAGGAGAGACAGAAATCAGCCCCAGCATTTT
CASRRDRNQPQHF
>-|-|TRBJ1-2|TRBV28
TGTGCCAGCAGTTTCACGGTAGCAGGGGAAGGCTACACCTTC
CASSFTVAGEGYTF
>TRBD2|-|TRBJ2-3|TRBV5-6
TGTGCCAGCAGCTTGCGAGGAGCGGGGGCTGCAGATACGCAGTATTTT
CASSLRGAGAADTQYF
>TRBD1|-|TRBJ1-1|TRBV6-5
TGTGCCAGCAGTTACTGGGACAGGGGGCGAGAGACTGAAGCTTTCTTT
CASSYWDRGRETEAFF
>TRBD1|-|TRBJ2-7|TRBV6-1
TGTGCCAGCAGTGGGGCCGGGACAGGGCACTACGAGCAGTACTTC
CASSGAGTGHYEQYF
>TRBD2|-|TRBJ2-7|TRBV7-6
TGTGCCAGCAGTCCGCCGGGGGGGATCTACGAGCAGTACTTC
CASSPPGGIYEQYF
>TRBD1|few|TRBJ1-4|TRBV4-3
TGCGCCAGCAGCCTTTCCGGGACAGGGAGTAATGAAAAACTGTTTTTT
CASSLSGTGSNEKLFF
>-|-|TRBJ2-1|TRBV5-4
TGTGCCAGCAGCTTGGACGGCGGCTCCTACAATGAGCAGTTCTTC
CASSLDGGSYNEQFF
>-|-|TRBJ2-7|TRBV4-2
TGTGCCAGCAGTACAGTTGGGGGGGCCCTTTCCTACGAGCAGTACTTC
CASSTVGGALSYEQYF
>TRBD1|-|TRBJ1-6|TRBV2
TGTGCCAGCAGTGAAACGGGACAGAGCTCCTATAATTCACCCCTCCACTTT
CASSETGQSSYNSPLHF
>-|-|TRBJ1-5|TRBV30
TGTGCCTGGAGTCCCCCCCTCAGAACAGGCGGCAATCAGCCCCAGCATTTT
CAWSPPLRTGGNQPQHF
>-|-|TRBJ1-1|TRBV28
TGTGCCAGCAGTTTATTTGACATGAACACTGAAGCTTTCTTT
CASSLFDMNTEAFF
>-|once|TRBJ2-4|TRBV30
TGTGCCTGGAGTCCTCCTTCGCGCGGGGTCCCACTAGCCAAAAACATTCAGTACTTC
CAWSPPSRGVPLAKNIQYF
>TRBD1|-|TRBJ1-2|TRBV6-5
TGTGCCAGCAGCTCCACTCGAACAGGGGGCTATGGCTACACCTTC
CASSSTRTGGYGYTF
>-|-|TRBJ2-7|TRBV28
TGTGCCAGCAGCCCACAGGGTTTGGGGACCTACGAGCAGTACTTC
CASSPQGLGTYEQYF
>-|once|TRBJ2-1|TRBV30
TGTGCCTGGAGTGTAGGAGGGGATGAGCAGTTCTTC
CAWSVGGDEQFF
>-|-|TRBJ1-2|TRBV2
TGTGCCAGCAACCGGGGGGATGGCTACACCTTC
CASNRGDGYTF
>TRBD1|-|TRBJ1-2|TRBV29-1
TGCAGCGTAGACCCTGGACAGGGAGGGAACTATGGCTACACCTTC
CSVDPGQGGNYGYTF
>-|-|TRBJ2-5|TRBV7-9
TGTGCCAGCAGCTCCCGACAAGTGGTCAAAGAGACCCAGTACTTC
CASSSRQVVKETQYF
>-|once|TRBJ2-7|TRBV9
TGTGCCAGCAGCGTAGCTGGGACACCGGTCTACGAGCAGTACTTC
CASSVAGTPVYEQYF
>TRBD2|few|TRBJ2-1|TRBV6-1
TGTGCCAGCAGTGAATTGGGCGGGGGCTACAATGAGCAGTTCTTC
CASSELGGGYNEQFF
>-|-|TRBJ2-4|TRBV5-4
TGTGCCAGCAGCTTGGCCCAGGGCAGTACCAAAAACATTCAGTACTTC
CASSLAQGSTKNIQYF
>TRBD1|-|TRBJ1-2|TRBV18
TGTGCCAGCTCAACGACAGGGGGCGAACTTGCGGCTGGCTACACCTTC
CASSTTGGELAAGYTF
>-|few|TRBJ1-2|TRBV2
TGTGCCAGCAGGGACAGATCGCCGTATGGCTACACCTTC
CASRDRSPYGYTF
>-|-|TRBJ2-3|TRBV7-6
TGTGCCAGCCGCGCAGGTGGACTCACAGATACGCAGTATTTT
CASRAGGLTDTQYF
>TRBD1|-|TRBJ1-4|TRBV4-1
TGCGCCAGCAGCTACCGGGACAGGGGGTTAGCTAATGAAAAACTGTTTTTT
CASSYRDRGLANEKLFF
>-|-|TRBJ2-5|TRBV30
TGTGCCTGGAGTTTGGGAACTAGTCTTCAAGAGACCCAGTACTTC
CAWSLGTSLQETQYF
>-|-|TRBJ2-2|TRBV27
TGTGCCAGCAGTTTAAAGGGGGGGACCGGGGAGCTGTTTTTT
CASSLKGGTGELFF